Listed here is a single T cell receptor beta chain. The antigen is not known. This sample stems from a study of T cell responses to AZD1222 COVID-19 vaccine. Findings of the study overall: Spike regions recognized by vaccine-associated CD4 TCRs spanned the protein, led by 160-218 and 743-854. Baseline serostatus was positive in only a handful of AZD1222 recipients.

The protocol was immunoSEQ multiplex PCR, while the TCRdb copy is restricted to in-frame clones and leaves out a portion. The data hold 55,000 to 75,000 clones, with 85% observed a single time. The CDR3 is made up of 11 amino acids. CDR1 and CDR2 (germline): SGHAT, FQNNGV. Deletions cut 2 bases from V and 14 bases from J, with 10 bases between. This material consisted of peripheral blood, taken on day 0 of AZD1222 vaccination. V usage is TRBV11-2 and J usage is TRBJ2-1; no definite D call. The receptor's source is an adult in good health. CDR3 sequence reads: CASSLSGVEFF. The CDR3 DNA is TGTGCCAGCAGCTTAAGTGGTGTGGAGTTCTTC.